The 20 T cell receptor beta chains below were found in one sample sequenced in a study of T cell responses to AZD1222 COVID-19 vaccine. This table comes from immunoSEQ multiplex PCR, and its TCRdb copy is limited to in-frame clones, with some not included. This sample has 90,000 to 110,000 clones, with approximately 85% found just once. Material: peripheral blood, obtained on day 0 of MenACWY control vaccination. These receptors were obtained from an adult in good health.

The J gene is TRBJ1-2, the V gene TRBV9; D is undetermined. This CDR3 spans 16 amino acids. Trimming removed 3 bases from V and 7 bases from J, with 22 bases in between. Germline V gene sequence: CDR1 SGDLS, CDR2 YYNGEE. The DNA of the CDR3 is TGTGCCAGCAGCGCGTCCCGGGCCCGGAAGCTTTCTGGCTACACCTTC. Translation: CASSASRARKLSGYTF.

The chain is built from TRBV5-1 and TRBJ1-1, with TRBD1 matching 7 bases. CDR1 and CDR2 (germline): SGHRS, YFSETQ. The V segment lost 4 bases and the J segment 0 bases; nucleotides outside the gene matches: 3. The length of the CDR3 is 14 residues. CDR3 amino acids: CASSPQGLNTEAFF. CDR3 in DNA: TGCGCCAGCAGCCCACAGGGGCTGAACACTGAAGCTTTCTTT.

V is TRBV14 and J is TRBJ1-1; TRBD1 might be the D (5 bases). The ends were cut back, 2 bases at V and 3 bases at J, with 25 bases in the middle. The CDR3 is 19 residues long. In germline, CDR1 is SGHDN, CDR2 FVKESK. The chain's CDR3 is CASSQLRLRDPRKDTEAFF. The CDR3 DNA follows: TGTGCCAGCAGCCAACTGAGACTAAGGGACCCTAGGAAGGACACTGAAGCTTTCTTT.

The chain is built from TRBV2 and TRBJ2-1, with 7 bases identical to TRBD2. Per the germline V gene, CDR1 is SNHLY and CDR2 is FYNNEI. The CDR3 covers 14 residues. With 7 bases clipped from V and 2 bases from J, the junction kept 5 bases outside the gene matches. CDR3 coding DNA: TGTGCCAGCAAGAGCGGGGAAACCTACAATGAGCAGTTCTTC. Its translation: CASKSGETYNEQFF.

V usage is TRBV24-1 and J usage is TRBJ2-1; the D is unclear. Per the germline V gene, CDR1 is KGHDR and CDR2 is SFDVKD. V lost 0 bases to trimming and J lost 8 bases, with 7 bases between them. The CDR3 is 13 amino acids. The CDR3 region is CATSDLFRDEQFF. CDR3 nucleotide sequence: TGTGCCACCAGTGATTTGTTCAGAGATGAGCAGTTCTTC.

V usage is TRBV5-1 and J usage is TRBJ1-1; perhaps TRBD1 as D (6 bases). The germline V gene has CDR1 SGHRS and CDR2 YFSETQ. The CDR3 has 17 amino acids. Trimming took off 4 bases at V and 0 bases at J, with 19 bases between the two ends. Written as DNA, the CDR3 is TGCGCCAGCAGCCCCTGGGGGGGCGGGGGAATGAACACTGAAGCTTTCTTT. Its protein is CASSPWGGGGMNTEAFF.

The V gene is TRBV27, the J gene TRBJ1-2; D ambiguous. Trimming removed 2 bases from V and 3 bases from J, with 16 bases in between. CDR3 length: 16 amino acids. Germline V lookup: CDR1 MNHEY, CDR2 SMNVEV (reference sequence). The CDR3, as DNA: TGTGCCAGCAGTTTAAAATCTCTCCACGCCGACTATGGCTACACCTTC. It translates to CASSLKSLHADYGYTF.

This clone was observed a handful of times. The V and J genes are TRBV4-2 and TRBJ2-2; 7 bases match TRBD2. Trimming cost V 2 bases and J 2 bases; bases outside gene matches: 11. Per germline, CDR1 LGHNA and CDR2 YNFKEQ. The CDR3 has 18 amino acids. The CDR3 is CASSQLPSGGANTGELFF. CDR3 nucleotide sequence: TGTGCCAGCAGCCAACTCCCTAGCGGAGGGGCAAACACCGGGGAGCTGTTTTTT.

The chain uses TRBV28 and TRBJ2-7; the match to TRBD1 covers 10 bases. The CDR3 is 15 residues long. Germline values: CDR1 MDHEN, CDR2 SYDVKM. Trimming cost V 6 bases and J 2 bases; bases outside gene matches: 7. CDR3 bases: TGTGCCAGCAGCCGGACCGGACAGGGGGCCTACGAGCAGTACTTC. It specifies CASSRTGQGAYEQYF.

The chain has TRBV7-9 and TRBJ2-3; 8 nucleotides agree with TRBD1. The CDR3 totals 16 residues. The germline V gene has CDR1 SEHNR and CDR2 FQNEAQ (reference sequence). After removal of 2 bases from V and 4 bases from J, the junction contained 8 bases not matched to a gene. This chain's CDR3 is CASSLTTQGAADTQYF. CDR3 nucleotide sequence: TGTGCCAGCAGCTTAACGACCCAGGGGGCCGCAGATACGCAGTATTTT.

The chain uses TRBV7-9 and TRBJ2-2, with D possibly being TRBD2 (5 bases). V dropped 3 bases and J dropped 5 bases, with 10 bases sitting between them. Per the germline V gene, CDR1 is SEHNR and CDR2 is FQNEAQ (reference sequence). The CDR3 runs 14 residues. The CDR3 bases are TGTGCCAGCAGCTTGACGGGATTTACCGGGGAGCTGTTTTTT. It is translated as CASSLTGFTGELFF.

CDR3 DNA sequence: TGTGCCATCGGGGGGGCGGCGGACGAAAAACTGTTTTTT. Residues: CAIGGAADEKLFF. V and J are TRBV2 and TRBJ1-4; D may be TRBD1 (6 bases). Looked up from germline, CDR1 is SNHLY and CDR2 is FYNNEI. V was pared by 10 bases and J by 8 bases, with 17 bases between. The CDR3 length is 13 residues.

The V gene is TRBV30, the J gene TRBJ1-5, with D hard to call. The germline V and J ends were trimmed by 3 bases and 0 bases, with 9 bases remaining between them. The CDR3 sequence is 14 residues long. The V gene's germline CDR1 is GTSNPN and CDR2 SVGIG (reference sequence). The CDR3 reads CAWSLDNSNQPQHF. CDR3 DNA: TGTGCCTGGAGCCTAGACAATAGCAATCAGCCCCAGCATTTT. Based on the CDR3 plus reference TRBV30 and TRBJ1-5, the full variable domain is SQTIHQWPATLVQPVGSPLSLECTVEGTSNPNLYWYRQAAGRGLQLLFYSVGIGQISSEVPQNLSASRPQDRQFILSSKKLLLSDSGFYLCAWSLDNSNQPQHFGDGTRLSIL.

The chain uses TRBV28 and TRBJ1-2, with TRBD1 matching 10 bases. Germline CDR1 and CDR2: MDHEN and SYDVKM. With 6 bases clipped from V and 3 bases from J, the junction kept 7 bases outside the gene matches. The CDR3 loop spans 15 amino acids. CDR3 in amino acids: CASRYRDRGYYGYTF. For the CDR3, the DNA is TGTGCCAGCAGATACCGGGACAGGGGCTACTATGGCTACACCTTC.

V usage is TRBV19 and J usage is TRBJ1-2; the D gene is possibly TRBD1 (5 bases). CDR1 LNHDA and CDR2 SQIVND come from the germline V gene (reference sequence). The CDR3 is 13 residues long. With 7 bases removed from V and 5 bases from J, the gap between germline ends came to 14 bases. DNA for the CDR3: TGTGCCAGTAACCGGGACTCAATTTATGGCTACACCTTC. The encoded protein is CASNRDSIYGYTF.

The chain joins TRBV9 to TRBJ1-1; D unresolved. The CDR3 runs 13 residues. Germline V CDR1 and CDR2: SGDLS, YYNGEE. Trimming pared 2 bases from V and 6 bases from J, leaving 11 bases between. CDR3 DNA sequence: TGTGCCAGCAGCGTCGATGAGAGCCCTGAAGCTTTCTTT. It yields the protein CASSVDESPEAFF.

The V call is TRBV5-1, the J call TRBJ2-3, with 13 bases aligning to TRBD2. The CDR3 is 18 amino acids. After removal of 1 base from V and 3 bases from J, the junction contained 8 bases not matched to a gene. In germline, CDR1 is SGHRS, CDR2 YFSETQ. CDR3 residues: CASSLRTSGGAGTDTQYF. CDR3 sequence (DNA): TGCGCCAGCAGCTTGCGAACTAGCGGGGGGGCCGGGACAGATACGCAGTATTTT. Full variable domain (outside the CDR3, taken from reference TRBV5-1 and TRBJ2-3): KAGVTQTPRYLIKTRGQQVTLSCSPISGHRSVSWYQQTPGQGLQFLFEYFSETQRNKGNFPGRFSGRQFSNSRSEMNVSTLELGDSALYLCASSLRTSGGAGTDTQYFGPGTRLTVL.

The CDR3 region has the DNA TGTGCCAGCAGCGACGCGGGGTCTCAGCCCCAGCATTTT. Its translation is CASSDAGSQPQHF. The rearrangement links TRBV6-5 to TRBJ1-5; D uncertain. Germline V gene sequence: CDR1 MNHEY, CDR2 SVGAGI. The CDR3 has 13 amino acids. V was trimmed by 6 bases and J by 6 bases, leaving 12 bases between them.

The V call is TRBV28, the J call TRBJ1-3; D not certain. V lost 6 bases and J lost 4, with 10 bases in between. The CDR3 is 13 amino acids. Germline values: CDR1 MDHEN, CDR2 SYDVKM. CDR3 nucleotides: TGTGCCAGCAGCCGCTCGTCGGGAAACACCATATATTTT. It translates to CASSRSSGNTIYF.

The chain carries TRBV6-1 and TRBJ1-4; 10 bases are a match to TRBD1. CDR3 length: 15 amino acids. Trimming took 2 bases from V and 7 from J; bases not matched to a gene: 4. The germline V gene has CDR1 MNHNS and CDR2 SASEGT. CDR3 loop: CASSESRTGGEKLFF. The CDR3 DNA reads TGTGCCAGCAGTGAATCAAGGACAGGGGGTGAAAAACTGTTTTTT.